This T cell receptor (beta chain) was captured in a study of blood T cell repertoires in COVID-19. Assay used: immunoSEQ multiplex PCR; TCRdb lists only in-frame clones, some missing. In the table there are around 300,000 clones, approximately 89% of which are singletons. Trimming removed 2 bases at V and 1 base at J, with 5 bases between. In germline, CDR1 is KGHDR, CDR2 SFDVKD. The CDR3 runs 14 residues. This rearrangement joins TRBV24-1 to TRBJ1-5, with D unclear. This clonotype was sampled from a woman aged 60-75 years who had recovered from COVID-19. Sample: PBMCs or T cells enriched from blood (not recorded which). As DNA, the CDR3 is TGTGCCACCAGTGATTCTGCGAGCAATCAGCCCCAGCATTTT. It translates to CATSDSASNQPQHF.